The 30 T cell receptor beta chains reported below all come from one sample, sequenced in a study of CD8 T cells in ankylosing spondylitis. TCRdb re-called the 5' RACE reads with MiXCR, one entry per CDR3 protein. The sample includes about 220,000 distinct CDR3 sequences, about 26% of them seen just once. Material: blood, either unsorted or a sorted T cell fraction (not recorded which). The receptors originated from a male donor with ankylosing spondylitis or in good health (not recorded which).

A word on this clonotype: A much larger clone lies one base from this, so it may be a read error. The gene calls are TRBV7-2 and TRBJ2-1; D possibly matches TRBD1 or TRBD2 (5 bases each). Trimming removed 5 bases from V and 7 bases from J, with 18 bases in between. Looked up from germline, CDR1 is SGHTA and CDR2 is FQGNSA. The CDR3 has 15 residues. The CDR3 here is CASSPAVGGRNEQFF. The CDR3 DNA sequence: TGTGCCAGCAGCCCTGCTGTTGGGGGAAGGAATGAGCAGTTCTTC.

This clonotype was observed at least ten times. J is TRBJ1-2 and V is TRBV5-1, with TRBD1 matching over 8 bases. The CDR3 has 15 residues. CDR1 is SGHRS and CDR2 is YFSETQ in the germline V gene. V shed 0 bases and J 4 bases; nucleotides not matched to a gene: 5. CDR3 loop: CASSLEGQAGYGYTF. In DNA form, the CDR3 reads TGCGCCAGCAGCTTGGAGGGACAGGCGGGCTATGGCTACACCTTC. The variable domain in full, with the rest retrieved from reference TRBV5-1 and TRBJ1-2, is KAGVTQTPRYLIKTRGQQVTLSCSPISGHRSVSWYQQTPGQGLQFLFEYFSETQRNKGNFPGRFSGRQFSNSRSEMNVSTLELGDSALYLCASSLEGQAGYGYTFGSGTRLTVV.

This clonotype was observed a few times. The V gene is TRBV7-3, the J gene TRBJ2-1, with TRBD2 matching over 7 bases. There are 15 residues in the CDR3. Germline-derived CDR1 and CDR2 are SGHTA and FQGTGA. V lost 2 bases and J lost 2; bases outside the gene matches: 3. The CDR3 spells CASSLGREAYNEQFF. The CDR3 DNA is TGTGCCAGCAGCTTAGGTCGGGAGGCCTACAATGAGCAGTTCTTC.

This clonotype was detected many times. CDR3 in amino acids: CSVEGGSGHQETQYF. The CDR3 DNA reads as TGCAGCGTTGAGGGCGGTAGCGGGCACCAAGAGACCCAGTACTTC. The V and J genes are TRBV29-1 and TRBJ2-5; TRBD2 agrees at 7 bases. CDR1 and CDR2 (germline): SQVTM, ANQGSEA. The CDR3 has 15 amino acids. V gave up 3 bases and J gave up 0 bases; unmatched junction bases: 7.

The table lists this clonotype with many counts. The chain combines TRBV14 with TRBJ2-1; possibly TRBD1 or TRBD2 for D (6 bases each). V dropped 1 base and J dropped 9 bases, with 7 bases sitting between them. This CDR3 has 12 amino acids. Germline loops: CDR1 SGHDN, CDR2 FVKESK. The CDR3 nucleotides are TGTGCCAGCAGCCAAGGGGGGGCTGAGCAGTTCTTC. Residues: CASSQGGAEQFF.

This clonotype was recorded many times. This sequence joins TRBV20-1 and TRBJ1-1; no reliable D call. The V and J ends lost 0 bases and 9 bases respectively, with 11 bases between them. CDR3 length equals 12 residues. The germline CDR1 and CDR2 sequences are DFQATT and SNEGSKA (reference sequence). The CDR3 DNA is TGCAGTGCTAGAGATATGGTGCGGCAAGCTTTCTTT. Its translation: CSARDMVRQAFF.

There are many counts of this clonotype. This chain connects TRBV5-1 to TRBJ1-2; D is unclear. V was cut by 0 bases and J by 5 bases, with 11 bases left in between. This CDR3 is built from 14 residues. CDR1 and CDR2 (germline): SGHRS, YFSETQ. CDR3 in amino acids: CASSLGDRRYGYTF. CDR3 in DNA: TGCGCCAGCAGCTTGGGCGACCGACGATATGGCTACACCTTC.

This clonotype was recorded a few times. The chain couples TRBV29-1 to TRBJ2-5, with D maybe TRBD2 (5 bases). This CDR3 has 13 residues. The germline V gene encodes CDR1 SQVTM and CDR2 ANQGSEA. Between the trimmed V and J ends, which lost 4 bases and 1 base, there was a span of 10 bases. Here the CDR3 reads CSVVRTAQETQYF. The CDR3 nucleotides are TGCAGCGTTGTAAGGACTGCCCAAGAGACCCAGTACTTC.

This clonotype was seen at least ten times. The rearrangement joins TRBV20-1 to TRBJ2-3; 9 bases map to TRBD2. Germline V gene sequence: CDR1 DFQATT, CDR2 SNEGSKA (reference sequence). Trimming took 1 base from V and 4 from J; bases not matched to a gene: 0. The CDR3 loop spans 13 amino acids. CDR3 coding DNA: TGCAGTGCTAGAGTAGCGGGAGCAGATACGCAGTATTTT. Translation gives CSARVAGADTQYF.

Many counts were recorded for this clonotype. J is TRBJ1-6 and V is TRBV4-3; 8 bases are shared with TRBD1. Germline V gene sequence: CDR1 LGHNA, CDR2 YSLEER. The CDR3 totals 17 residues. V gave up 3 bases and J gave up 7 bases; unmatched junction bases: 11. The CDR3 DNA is TGCGCCAGCAGCCAGGATCTGCAGGGGGCAGGAAATTCACCCCTCCACTTT. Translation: CASSQDLQGAGNSPLHF.

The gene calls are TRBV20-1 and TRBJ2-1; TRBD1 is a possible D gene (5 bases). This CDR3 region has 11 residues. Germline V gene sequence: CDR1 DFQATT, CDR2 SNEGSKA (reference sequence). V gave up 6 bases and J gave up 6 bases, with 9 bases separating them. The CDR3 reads CSARDRNEQFF. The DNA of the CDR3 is TGCAGTGCCAGGGATCGCAATGAGCAGTTCTTC.

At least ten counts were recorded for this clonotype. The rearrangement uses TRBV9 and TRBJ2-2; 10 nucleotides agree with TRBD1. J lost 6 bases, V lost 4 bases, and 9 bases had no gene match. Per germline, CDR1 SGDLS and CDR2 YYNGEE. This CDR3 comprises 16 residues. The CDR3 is CASSPRTGGKAGELFF. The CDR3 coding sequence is TGTGCCAGCAGCCCAAGGACAGGGGGAAAGGCCGGGGAGCTGTTTTTT.

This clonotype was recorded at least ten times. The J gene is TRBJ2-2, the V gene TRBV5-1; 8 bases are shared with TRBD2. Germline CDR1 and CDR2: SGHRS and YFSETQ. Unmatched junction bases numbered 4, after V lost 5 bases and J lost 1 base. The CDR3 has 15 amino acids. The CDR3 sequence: CASSSGNVNTGELFF. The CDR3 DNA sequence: TGCGCCAGCAGTAGCGGGAACGTGAACACCGGGGAGCTGTTTTTT.

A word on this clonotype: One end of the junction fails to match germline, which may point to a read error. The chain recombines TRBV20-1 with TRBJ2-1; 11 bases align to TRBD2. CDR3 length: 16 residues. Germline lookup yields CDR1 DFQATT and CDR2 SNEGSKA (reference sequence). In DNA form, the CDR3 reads TGCTGTGCTAGAGATATACTAGCGGGAGCGGGTAATGAGCAGTTCTTC. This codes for CCARDILAGAGNEQFF.

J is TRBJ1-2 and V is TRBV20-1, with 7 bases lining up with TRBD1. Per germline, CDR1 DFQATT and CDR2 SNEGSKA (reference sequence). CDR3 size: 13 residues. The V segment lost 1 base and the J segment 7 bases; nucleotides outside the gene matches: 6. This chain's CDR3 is CSARGEDRIGYTF. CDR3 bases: TGCAGTGCTAGAGGGGAGGACAGGATTGGCTACACCTTC.

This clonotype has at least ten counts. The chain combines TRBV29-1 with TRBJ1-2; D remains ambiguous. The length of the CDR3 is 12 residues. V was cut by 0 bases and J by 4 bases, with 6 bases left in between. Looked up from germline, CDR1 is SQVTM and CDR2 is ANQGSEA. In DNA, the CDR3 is TGCAGCGTTGAAGAGGTGTCCTATGGCTACACCTTC. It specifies CSVEEVSYGYTF. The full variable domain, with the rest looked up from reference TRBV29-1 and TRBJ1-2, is SAVISQKPSRDICQRGTSLTIQCQVDSQVTMMFWYRQQPGQSLTLIATANQGSEATYESGFVIDKFPISRPNLTFSTLTVSNMSPEDSSIYLCSVEEVSYGYTFGSGTRLTVV.

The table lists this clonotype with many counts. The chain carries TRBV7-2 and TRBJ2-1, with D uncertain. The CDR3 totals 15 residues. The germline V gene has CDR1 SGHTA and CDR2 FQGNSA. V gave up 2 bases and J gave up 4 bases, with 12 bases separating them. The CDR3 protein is CASSLSSSGYNEQFF. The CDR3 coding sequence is TGTGCCAGCAGCTTATCATCTAGTGGGTACAATGAGCAGTTCTTC.

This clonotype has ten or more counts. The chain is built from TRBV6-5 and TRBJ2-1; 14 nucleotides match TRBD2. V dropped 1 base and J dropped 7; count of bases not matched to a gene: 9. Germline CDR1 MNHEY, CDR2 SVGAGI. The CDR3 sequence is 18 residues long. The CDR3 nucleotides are TGTGCCAGCAGTTACTTTACCGGGACTAGCGGGAGTTTTAATGAGCAGTTCTTC. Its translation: CASSYFTGTSGSFNEQFF.

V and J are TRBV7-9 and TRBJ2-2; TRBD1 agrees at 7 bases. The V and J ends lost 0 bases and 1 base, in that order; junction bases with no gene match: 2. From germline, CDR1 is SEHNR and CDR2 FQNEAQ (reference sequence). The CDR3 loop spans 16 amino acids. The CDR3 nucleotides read TGTGCCAGCAGCTTAGCAAGGACAGGGAACACCGGGGAGCTGTTTTTT. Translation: CASSLARTGNTGELFF.

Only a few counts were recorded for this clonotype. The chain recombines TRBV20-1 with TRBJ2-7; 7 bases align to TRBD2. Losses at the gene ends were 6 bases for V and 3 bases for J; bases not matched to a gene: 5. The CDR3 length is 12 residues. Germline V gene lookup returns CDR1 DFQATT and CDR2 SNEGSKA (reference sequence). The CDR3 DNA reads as TGCAGTGCGCAACTAGCGAGCTACGAGCAGTACTTC. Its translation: CSAQLASYEQYF.

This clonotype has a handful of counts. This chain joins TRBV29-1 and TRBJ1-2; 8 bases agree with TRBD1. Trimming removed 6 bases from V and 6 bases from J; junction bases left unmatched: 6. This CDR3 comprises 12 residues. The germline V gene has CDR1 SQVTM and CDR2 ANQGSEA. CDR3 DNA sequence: TGCAGCGTGGGCAGGGGGCTGGATGGCTACACCTTC. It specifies CSVGRGLDGYTF. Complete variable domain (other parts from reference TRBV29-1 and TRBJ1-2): SAVISQKPSRDICQRGTSLTIQCQVDSQVTMMFWYRQQPGQSLTLIATANQGSEATYESGFVIDKFPISRPNLTFSTLTVSNMSPEDSSIYLCSVGRGLDGYTFGSGTRLTVV.

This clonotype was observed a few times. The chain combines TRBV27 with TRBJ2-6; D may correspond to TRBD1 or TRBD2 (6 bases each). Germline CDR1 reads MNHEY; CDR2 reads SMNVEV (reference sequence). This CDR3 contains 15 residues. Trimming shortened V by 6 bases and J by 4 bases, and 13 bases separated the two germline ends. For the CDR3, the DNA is TGTGCCAGCAGAAGAGGGGGGCTGGGGGCCAACGTCCTGACTTTC. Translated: CASRRGGLGANVLTF.

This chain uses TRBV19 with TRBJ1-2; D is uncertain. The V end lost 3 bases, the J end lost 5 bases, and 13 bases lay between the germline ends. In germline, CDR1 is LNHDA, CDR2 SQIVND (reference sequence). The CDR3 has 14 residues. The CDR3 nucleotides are TGTGCCAGTAGTATCCCAGGAAGGGAGTATGGCTACACCTTC. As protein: CASSIPGREYGYTF. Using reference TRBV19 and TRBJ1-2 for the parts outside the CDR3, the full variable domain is DGGITQSPKYLFRKEGQNVTLSCEQNLNHDAMYWYRQDPGQGLRLIYYSQIVNDFQKGDIAEGYSVSREKKESFPLTVTSAQKNPTAFYLCASSIPGREYGYTFGSGTRLTVV.

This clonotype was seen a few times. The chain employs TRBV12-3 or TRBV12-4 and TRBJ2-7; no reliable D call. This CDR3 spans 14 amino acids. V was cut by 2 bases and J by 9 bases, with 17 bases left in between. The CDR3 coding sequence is TGTGCCAGCAGTTTATCGGTACACATCAATTTGCAGTACTTC. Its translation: CASSLSVHINLQYF.

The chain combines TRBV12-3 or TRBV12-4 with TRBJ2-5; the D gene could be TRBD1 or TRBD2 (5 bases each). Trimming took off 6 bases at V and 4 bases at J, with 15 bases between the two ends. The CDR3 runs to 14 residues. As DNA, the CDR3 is TGTGCCAGCAGCTCCGGGACGGTGGGAGAGACCCAGTACTTC. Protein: CASSSGTVGETQYF.

The CDR3 bases are TGCAGTGCTAGTGTTCTAGCGGGAGGGTACACAGATACGCAGTATTTT. The encoded protein is CSASVLAGGYTDTQYF. This chain uses TRBV20-1 with TRBJ2-3; 12 positions match TRBD2. CDR1 and CDR2 (germline): DFQATT, SNEGSKA (reference sequence). This CDR3 region has 16 residues. Trimming took 3 bases from V and 2 from J; bases not matched to a gene: 6.

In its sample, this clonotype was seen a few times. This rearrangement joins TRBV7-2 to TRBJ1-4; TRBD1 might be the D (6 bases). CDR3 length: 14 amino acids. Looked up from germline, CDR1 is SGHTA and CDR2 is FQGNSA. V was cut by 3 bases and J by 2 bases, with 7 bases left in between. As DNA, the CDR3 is TGTGCCAGCAGCTTCCAGGGGACTAATGAAAAACTGTTTTTT. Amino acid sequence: CASSFQGTNEKLFF. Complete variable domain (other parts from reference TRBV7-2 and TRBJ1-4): GAGVSQSPSNKVTEKGKDVELRCDPISGHTALYWYRQSLGQGLEFLIYFQGNSAPDKSGLPSDRFSAERTGGSVSTLTIQRTQQEDSAVYLCASSFQGTNEKLFFGSGTQLSVL.

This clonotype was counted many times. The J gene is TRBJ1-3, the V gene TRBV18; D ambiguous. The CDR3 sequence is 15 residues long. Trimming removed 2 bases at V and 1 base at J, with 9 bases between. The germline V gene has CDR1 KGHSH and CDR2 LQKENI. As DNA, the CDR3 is TGTGCCAGCTCACCAAGTCCGGGTTCTGGAAACACCATATATTTT. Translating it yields CASSPSPGSGNTIYF.

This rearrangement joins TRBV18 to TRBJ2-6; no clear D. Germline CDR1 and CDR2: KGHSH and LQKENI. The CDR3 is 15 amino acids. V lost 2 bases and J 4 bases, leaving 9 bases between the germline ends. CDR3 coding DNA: TGTGCCAGCTCACCAAACCCTCCGGGGGCCAACGTCCTGACTTTC. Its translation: CASSPNPPGANVLTF.

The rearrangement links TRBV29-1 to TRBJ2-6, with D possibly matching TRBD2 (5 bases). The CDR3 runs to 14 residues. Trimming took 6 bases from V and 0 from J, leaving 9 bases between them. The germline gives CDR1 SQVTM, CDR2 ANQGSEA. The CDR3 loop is CSVSGSSGANVLTF. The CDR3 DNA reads TGCAGCGTGTCGGGGAGCTCTGGGGCCAACGTCCTGACTTTC. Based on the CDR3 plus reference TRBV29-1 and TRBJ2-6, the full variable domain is SAVISQKPSRDICQRGTSLTIQCQVDSQVTMMFWYRQQPGQSLTLIATANQGSEATYESGFVIDKFPISRPNLTFSTLTVSNMSPEDSSIYLCSVSGSSGANVLTFGAGSRLTVL.